The 25 T cell receptor beta chains listed next were all sequenced from one sample in a study of blood T cell repertoires in COVID-19. Assay used: immunoSEQ multiplex PCR; TCRdb lists only in-frame clones, some missing. The data contain 200,000 or so clones, around four fifths of them singletons. The sample taken for sequencing was PBMCs or T cells enriched from blood (not recorded which). The receptors derive from a woman aged 50 to 60 who had been exposed to COVID-19.

The chain couples TRBV5-1 to TRBJ2-2; the match to TRBD2 covers 10 bases. The V gene's germline CDR1 is SGHRS and CDR2 YFSETQ. V shed 3 bases and J 5 bases; nucleotides not matched to a gene: 7. This CDR3 has 16 residues. CDR3 sequence reads: CASSSQRGGLTGELFF. CDR3 in DNA: TGCGCCAGCAGCTCCCAGCGGGGGGGACTTACCGGGGAGCTGTTTTTT. The full variable domain, rest sourced from reference TRBV5-1 and TRBJ2-2, is KAGVTQTPRYLIKTRGQQVTLSCSPISGHRSVSWYQQTPGQGLQFLFEYFSETQRNKGNFPGRFSGRQFSNSRSEMNVSTLELGDSALYLCASSSQRGGLTGELFFGEGSRLTVL.

The V call is TRBV9, the J call TRBJ1-2; 7 bases agree with TRBD1. Looked up from germline, CDR1 is SGDLS and CDR2 is YYNGEE. The CDR3 spans 16 residues. With V trimmed by 4 bases and J by 5 bases, 14 bases remained unmatched. The CDR3 DNA is TGTGCCAGCAGCCGAAACGACAGGGATTGGAGATATGGCTACACCTTC. It specifies CASSRNDRDWRYGYTF.

This sequence joins TRBV2 and TRBJ1-4; the D is unclear. CDR3 length: 13 residues. Per the germline V gene, CDR1 is SNHLY and CDR2 is FYNNEI. Trimming pared 6 bases from V and 4 bases from J, leaving 9 bases between. CDR3 bases: TGTGCCAGCAGGAGGGCCGATAATGAAAAACTGTTTTTT. Residues: CASRRADNEKLFF.

This clone was recorded once. The rearrangement joins TRBV9 to TRBJ2-1, with 8 bases matching TRBD2. Trimming at V came to 0 bases and at J to 4 bases, leaving 3 bases not matched to a gene. The CDR3 loop spans 15 amino acids. Looked up from germline, CDR1 is SGDLS and CDR2 is YYNGEE. CDR3 nucleotide sequence: TGTGCCAGCAGCGTAGTTGCGGGGGGTTACAATGAGCAGTTCTTC. As protein: CASSVVAGGYNEQFF.

This chain joins TRBV19 and TRBJ2-5; 8 nucleotides agree with TRBD1. V dropped 4 bases and J dropped 7; count of bases not matched to a gene: 11. The germline V gene encodes CDR1 LNHDA and CDR2 SQIVND (reference sequence). CDR3 length: 15 residues. The CDR3 protein is CASSTTGGTGGTQYF. In nucleotides, the CDR3 is TGTGCCAGTAGTACCACAGGGGGGACTGGCGGGACCCAGTACTTC.

This chain links TRBV6-5 with TRBJ1-1; 7 nucleotides match TRBD1. CDR1 MNHEY and CDR2 SVGAGI come from the germline V gene. The CDR3 has 14 residues. Trimming at V came to 6 bases and at J to 4 bases, leaving 8 bases not matched to a gene. The CDR3 nucleotides read TGTGCCAGCAGGATAAGATCAGGGGGCACTGAAGCTTTCTTT. This codes for CASRIRSGGTEAFF.

This sequence joins TRBV28 and TRBJ1-1; 10 nucleotides agree with TRBD1. Germline assignment: CDR1 MDHEN and CDR2 SYDVKM. This CDR3 contains 14 residues. V dropped 5 bases and J dropped 6; count of bases not matched to a gene: 6. Here the CDR3 DNA reads TGTGCCAGCAGTCCCGGGACAGGGGATCCTGAAGCTTTCTTT. Translated: CASSPGTGDPEAFF.

This chain uses TRBV6-6 with TRBJ2-1; the D gene is possibly TRBD1 (6 bases). Trimming removed 9 bases at V and 7 bases at J, with 19 bases between. The CDR3 extends over 14 amino acids. Germline V CDR1 and CDR2: MNHNY, SVGAGI (reference sequence). CDR3 in amino acids: CASSGTTTMNEQFF. CDR3 sequence (DNA): TGTGCCAGTTCCGGGACAACCACGATGAATGAGCAGTTCTTC.

This clone was seen a few times. V gene TRBV3-1 (or the pseudogene TRBV3-2) combines with J gene TRBJ1-1; no clear D. With 2 bases removed from V and 1 base from J, the gap between germline ends came to 5 bases. CDR3 size: 13 residues. Germline CDR1 is LGHDT and CDR2 is YNNKEL (reference sequence). The DNA of the CDR3 is TGTGCCAGCAGCCAAACACCGAACACTGAAGCTTTCTTT. It codes for CASSQTPNTEAFF.

The chain links TRBV5-1 to TRBJ2-2, with D perhaps matching TRBD2 (6 bases). Germline V gives CDR1 SGHRS, CDR2 YFSETQ. This CDR3 has 16 amino acids. The germline V and J ends were trimmed by 1 base and 2 bases, with 12 bases remaining between them. This chain's CDR3 is CASSLWGDDNTGELFF. Here the CDR3 DNA reads TGCGCCAGCAGCTTGTGGGGGGACGATAACACCGGGGAGCTGTTTTTT.

CDR3 DNA sequence: TGTGCCAGTTCCCTCTCTTCGACGCAAGCGGGGGGCTACACCTTC. Amino acids: CASSLSSTQAGGYTF. The V gene is TRBV19, the J gene TRBJ1-2; D gene unclear. The CDR3 is 15 residues long. The ends were cut back, 8 bases at V and 8 bases at J, with 24 bases in the middle. CDR1 is LNHDA and CDR2 is SQIVND in the germline V gene (reference sequence).

This clone has just a few counts. The V and J genes are TRBV11-2 and TRBJ2-7, with 7 positions matching TRBD1. In germline, CDR1 is SGHAT, CDR2 FQNNGV. The ends lost 3 bases at V and 4 bases at J; junction bases unmatched: 9. This CDR3 region has 15 residues. In DNA, the CDR3 is TGTGCCAGCAGCTTGGAGAAGGGGGCGCAGTACGAGCAGTACTTC. Its translation: CASSLEKGAQYEQYF. The full variable domain, rest sourced from reference TRBV11-2 and TRBJ2-7, is EAGVAQSPRYKIIEKRQSVAFWCNPISGHATLYWYQQILGQGPKLLIQFQNNGVVDDSQLPKDRFSAERLKGVDSTLKIQPAKLEDSAVYLCASSLEKGAQYEQYFGPGTRLTVT.

This chain uses TRBV7-2 with TRBJ1-6; 10 nucleotides match TRBD1. This CDR3 is built from 18 residues. Germline lookup yields CDR1 SGHTA and CDR2 FQGNSA. Trimming removed 1 base from V and 10 bases from J; junction bases left unmatched: 13. CDR3 in DNA: TGTGCCAGCAGCTTAGTCTCTCTAGCCGGACAGGGGGGATCACCCCTCCACTTT. This codes for CASSLVSLAGQGGSPLHF.

This clone has just a few counts. The genes are TRBV4-1 and TRBJ2-3; D uncertain. V gave up 1 base and J gave up 2 bases, with 13 bases separating them. This CDR3 comprises 16 residues. Per the germline V gene, CDR1 is MGHRA and CDR2 is YSYEKL. CDR3 DNA: TGCGCCAGCAGCCAAGGCTCTCTACTTGCCACAGATACGCAGTATTTT. Its translation: CASSQGSLLATDTQYF.

The rearrangement uses TRBV28 and TRBJ1-1; D may be TRBD1 (6 bases). The CDR3 totals 14 residues. V dropped 2 bases and J dropped 1 base, with 8 bases sitting between them. Germline values: CDR1 MDHEN, CDR2 SYDVKM. For the CDR3, the DNA is TGTGCCAGCAGTTTAGGGGGGGCGAACACTGAAGCTTTCTTT. It codes for CASSLGGANTEAFF. Complete variable domain (other parts from reference TRBV28 and TRBJ1-1): DVKVTQSSRYLVKRTGEKVFLECVQDMDHENMFWYRQDPGLGLRLIYFSYDVKMKEKGDIPEGYSVSREKKERFSLILESASTNQTSMYLCASSLGGANTEAFFGQGTRLTVV.

This clone occurred once. The sample contains more than one DNA sequence encoding this CDR3. The rearrangement uses TRBV29-1 and TRBJ2-1; D is undetermined. The CDR3 is 12 amino acids. Germline CDR1 SQVTM, CDR2 ANQGSEA. V was pared by 7 bases and J by 0 bases, with 7 bases between. CDR3 region: CSGGSSYNEQFF. The DNA for the CDR3 is TGCAGCGGAGGAAGCTCCTACAATGAGCAGTTCTTC.

The chain has TRBV30 and TRBJ1-2, with D hard to call. There are 14 residues in the CDR3. V gave up 3 bases and J gave up 2 bases, with 13 bases separating them. CDR1 is GTSNPN, CDR2 SVGIG, per germline (reference sequence). Here the CDR3 reads CAWSKSAFNYGYTF. The CDR3 coding sequence is TGTGCCTGGAGCAAGTCCGCGTTCAACTATGGCTACACCTTC.

The chain combines TRBV10-3 with TRBJ2-1, with TRBD2 identical over 8 bases. The germline V gene has CDR1 ENHRY and CDR2 SYGVKD. The J segment lost 8 bases and the V segment lost 3 bases, leaving 3 bases of the junction unmatched. The CDR3 loop spans 13 amino acids. The CDR3 bases are TGTGCCATCAGTGAAGCGGGGGCGGATGAGCAGTTCTTC. Protein sequence: CAISEAGADEQFF.

This chain connects TRBV3-1 (or the pseudogene TRBV3-2) to TRBJ1-6, with D unresolved. V lost 0 bases, J lost 7 bases, and 13 bases lay in between. Germline V gives CDR1 LGHDT, CDR2 YNNKEL (reference sequence). CDR3 size: 16 residues. In DNA form, the CDR3 reads TGTGCCAGCAGCCAAGATCGAGGGATGCGGAATTCACCCCTCCACTTT. Encoded protein: CASSQDRGMRNSPLHF.

V gene TRBV5-1 combines with J gene TRBJ2-7; no clear D gene. V lost 0 bases and J 2 bases, leaving 6 bases between the germline ends. CDR1 and CDR2 from the germline V gene are SGHRS and YFSETQ. The CDR3 is 13 residues long. The CDR3 sequence is CASSLGRTYEQYF. The CDR3 nucleotides are TGCGCCAGCAGCTTGGGGCGGACCTACGAGCAGTACTTC.

The V gene is TRBV2, the J gene TRBJ1-5; D is ambiguous. The CDR3 loop spans 13 amino acids. Trimming removed 7 bases at V and 7 bases at J, with 14 bases between. Looked up from germline, CDR1 is SNHLY and CDR2 is FYNNEI. CDR3 loop: CASTREGKQPQHF. DNA for the CDR3: TGTGCCAGCACCCGGGAGGGAAAGCAGCCCCAGCATTTT.

V gene TRBV12-3 or TRBV12-4 combines with J gene TRBJ1-1; D is perhaps TRBD1 (5 bases). Trimming took 2 bases from V and 12 from J, leaving 13 bases between them. The CDR3 consists of 12 residues. CDR3 sequence reads: CASSLRGILTFF. CDR3 sequence (DNA): TGTGCCAGCAGTTTAAGGGGAATCCTAACTTTCTTT.

This clone has a single count. This rearrangement joins TRBV7-2 to TRBJ2-2; TRBD1 matches 8 bases. The trim removed 5 bases at V and 7 bases at J, leaving 9 bases unmatched. Per germline, CDR1 SGHTA and CDR2 FQGNSA. This CDR3 is 15 amino acids long. CDR3 loop: CASSPRQGSNGELFF. The CDR3 DNA sequence: TGTGCCAGCAGCCCCCGACAGGGGAGCAACGGGGAGCTGTTTTTT.

CDR3 DNA: TGTGCCAGCAGCTTACGGGGGGCCCGCAATCAGCCCCAGCATTTT. Protein product: CASSLRGARNQPQHF. The chain links TRBV7-2 to TRBJ1-5, with D possibly TRBD1 on 6 matching bases. The CDR3 contains 15 residues. V lost 2 bases and J 2 bases, leaving 10 bases between the germline ends. CDR1 and CDR2 from the germline V gene are SGHTA and FQGNSA.

The V call is TRBV19, the J call TRBJ1-2; maybe TRBD1 (6 bases). This CDR3 contains 15 residues. Germline V gene sequence: CDR1 LNHDA, CDR2 SQIVND (reference sequence). V lost 2 bases and J 1 base, leaving 11 bases between the germline ends. The CDR3 is CASSIPGQINYGYTF. As DNA, the CDR3 is TGTGCCAGTAGTATACCGGGACAAATTAACTATGGCTACACCTTC.